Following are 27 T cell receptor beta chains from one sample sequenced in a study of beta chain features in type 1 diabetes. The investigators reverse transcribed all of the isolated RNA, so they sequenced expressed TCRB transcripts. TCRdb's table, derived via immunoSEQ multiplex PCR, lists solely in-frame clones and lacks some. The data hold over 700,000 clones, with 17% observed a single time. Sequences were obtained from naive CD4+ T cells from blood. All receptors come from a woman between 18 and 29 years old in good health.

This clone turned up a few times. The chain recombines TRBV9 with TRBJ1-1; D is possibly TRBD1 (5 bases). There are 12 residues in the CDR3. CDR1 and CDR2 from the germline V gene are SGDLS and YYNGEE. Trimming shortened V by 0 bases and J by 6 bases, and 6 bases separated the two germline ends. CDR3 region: CASSVGQSEAFF. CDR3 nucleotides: TGTGCCAGCAGCGTAGGACAGTCTGAAGCTTTCTTT.

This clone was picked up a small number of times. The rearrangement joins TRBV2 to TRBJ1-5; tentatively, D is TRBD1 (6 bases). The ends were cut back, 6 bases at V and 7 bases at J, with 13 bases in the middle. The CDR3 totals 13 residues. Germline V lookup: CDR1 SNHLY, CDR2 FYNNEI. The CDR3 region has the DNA TGTGCCAGCAGGCAGGGGCCGGGGCAGCCCCAGCATTTT. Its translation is CASRQGPGQPQHF. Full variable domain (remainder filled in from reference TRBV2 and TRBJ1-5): EPEVTQTPSHQVTQMGQEVILRCVPISNHLYFYWYRQILGQKVEFLVSFYNNEISEKSEIFDDQFSVERPDGSNFTLKIRSTKLEDSAMYFCASRQGPGQPQHFGDGTRLSIL.

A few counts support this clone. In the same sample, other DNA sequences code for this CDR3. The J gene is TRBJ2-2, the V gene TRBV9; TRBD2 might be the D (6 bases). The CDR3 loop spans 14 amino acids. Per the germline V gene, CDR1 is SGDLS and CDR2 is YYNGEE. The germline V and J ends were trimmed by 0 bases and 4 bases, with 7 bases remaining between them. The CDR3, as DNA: TGTGCCAGCAGCGTAGCCGGGGGCACCGGGGAGCTGTTTTTT. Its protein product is CASSVAGGTGELFF.

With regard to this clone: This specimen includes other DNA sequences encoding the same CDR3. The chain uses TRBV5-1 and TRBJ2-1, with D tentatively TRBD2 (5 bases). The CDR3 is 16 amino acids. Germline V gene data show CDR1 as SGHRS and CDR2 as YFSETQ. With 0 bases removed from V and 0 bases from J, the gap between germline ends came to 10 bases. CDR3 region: CASSLAVGSSYNEQFF. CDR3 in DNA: TGCGCCAGCAGCTTGGCCGTAGGGAGCTCCTACAATGAGCAGTTCTTC. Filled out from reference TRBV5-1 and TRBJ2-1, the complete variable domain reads KAGVTQTPRYLIKTRGQQVTLSCSPISGHRSVSWYQQTPGQGLQFLFEYFSETQRNKGNFPGRFSGRQFSNSRSEMNVSTLELGDSALYLCASSLAVGSSYNEQFFGPGTRLTVL.

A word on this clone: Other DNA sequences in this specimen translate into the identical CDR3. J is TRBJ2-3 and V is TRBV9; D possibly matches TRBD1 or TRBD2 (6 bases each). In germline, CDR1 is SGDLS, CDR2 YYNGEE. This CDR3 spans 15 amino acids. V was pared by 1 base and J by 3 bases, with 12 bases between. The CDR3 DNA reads TGTGCCAGCAGCGTACGGGGGCTAGGTACAGATACGCAGTATTTT. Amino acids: CASSVRGLGTDTQYF.

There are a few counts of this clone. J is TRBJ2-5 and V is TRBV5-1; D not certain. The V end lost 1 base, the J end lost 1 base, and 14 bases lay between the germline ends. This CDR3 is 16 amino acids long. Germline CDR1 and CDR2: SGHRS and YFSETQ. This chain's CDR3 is CASSLPVMGFQETQYF. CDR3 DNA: TGCGCCAGCAGCTTGCCGGTGATGGGGTTCCAAGAGACCCAGTACTTC.

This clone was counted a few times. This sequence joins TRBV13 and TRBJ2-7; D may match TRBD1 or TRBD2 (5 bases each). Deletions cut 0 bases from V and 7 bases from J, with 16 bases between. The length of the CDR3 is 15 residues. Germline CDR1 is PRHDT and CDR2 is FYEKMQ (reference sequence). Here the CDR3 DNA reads TGTGCCAGCAGCTTAGGAGGGACGACAGAGCGTGAGCAGTACTTC. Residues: CASSLGGTTEREQYF.

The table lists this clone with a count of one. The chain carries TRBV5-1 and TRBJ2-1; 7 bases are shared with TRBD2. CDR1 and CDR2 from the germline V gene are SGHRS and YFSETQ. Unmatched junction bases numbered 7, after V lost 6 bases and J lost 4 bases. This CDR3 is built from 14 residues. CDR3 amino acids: CASTGLPTYNEQFF. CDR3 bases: TGCGCCAGCACGGGACTACCAACATACAATGAGCAGTTCTTC.

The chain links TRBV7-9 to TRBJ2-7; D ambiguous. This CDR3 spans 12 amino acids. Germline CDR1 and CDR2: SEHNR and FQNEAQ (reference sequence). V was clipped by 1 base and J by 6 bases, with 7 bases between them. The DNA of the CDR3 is TGTGCCAGCAGCTTAGGGGTTCCCGAGCAGTACTTC. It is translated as CASSLGVPEQYF. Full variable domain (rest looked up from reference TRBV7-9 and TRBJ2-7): DTGVSQNPRHKITKRGQNVTFRCDPISEHNRLYWYRQTLGQGPEFLTYFQNEAQLEKSRLLSDRFSAERPKGSFSTLEIQRTEQGDSAMYLCASSLGVPEQYFGPGTRLTVT.

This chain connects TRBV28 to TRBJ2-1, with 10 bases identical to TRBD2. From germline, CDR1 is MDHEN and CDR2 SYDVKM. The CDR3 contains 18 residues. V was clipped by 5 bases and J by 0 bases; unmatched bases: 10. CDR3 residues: CASSRGGGLAASYNEQFF. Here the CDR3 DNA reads TGTGCCAGCAGTCGAGGCGGTGGACTAGCGGCCTCCTACAATGAGCAGTTCTTC.

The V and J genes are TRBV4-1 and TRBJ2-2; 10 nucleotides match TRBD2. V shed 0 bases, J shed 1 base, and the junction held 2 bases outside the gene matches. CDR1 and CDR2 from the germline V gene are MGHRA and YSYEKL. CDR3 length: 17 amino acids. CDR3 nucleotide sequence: TGCGCCAGCAGCCAAGAGTGGACTAGCGGGAACACCGGGGAGCTGTTTTTT. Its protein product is CASSQEWTSGNTGELFF.

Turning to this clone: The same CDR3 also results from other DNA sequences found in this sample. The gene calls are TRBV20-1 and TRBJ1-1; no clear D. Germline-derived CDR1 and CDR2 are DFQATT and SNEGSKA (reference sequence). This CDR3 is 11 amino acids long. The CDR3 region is CSGSMNTEAFF. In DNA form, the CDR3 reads TGCAGCGGCTCCATGAACACTGAAGCTTTCTTT.

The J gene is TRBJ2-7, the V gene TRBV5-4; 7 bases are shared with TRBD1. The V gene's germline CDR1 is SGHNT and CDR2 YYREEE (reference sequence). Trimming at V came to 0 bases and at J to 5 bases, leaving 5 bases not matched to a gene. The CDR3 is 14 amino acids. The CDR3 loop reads CASSLGQGVDEQYF. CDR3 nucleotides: TGTGCCAGCAGCTTGGGACAGGGTGTCGACGAGCAGTACTTC.

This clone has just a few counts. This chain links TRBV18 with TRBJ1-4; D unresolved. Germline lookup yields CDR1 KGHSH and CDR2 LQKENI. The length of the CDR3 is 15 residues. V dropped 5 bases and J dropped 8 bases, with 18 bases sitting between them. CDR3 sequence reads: CASSSLKGNGEKLFF. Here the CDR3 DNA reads TGTGCCAGCTCATCGTTAAAAGGGAATGGCGAAAAACTGTTTTTT.

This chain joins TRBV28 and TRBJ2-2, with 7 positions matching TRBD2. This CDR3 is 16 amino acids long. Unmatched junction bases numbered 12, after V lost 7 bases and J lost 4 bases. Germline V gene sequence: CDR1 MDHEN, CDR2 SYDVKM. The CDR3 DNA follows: TGTGCCAGCATAGAGGCGGGAGCTAGGAGCACCGGGGAGCTGTTTTTT. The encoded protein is CASIEAGARSTGELFF.

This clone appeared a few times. CDR3 protein: CASSDPTGGNAEAFF. The CDR3 DNA is TGTGCCAGCAGTGATCCTACAGGGGGCAACGCTGAAGCTTTCTTT. V gene TRBV25-1 combines with J gene TRBJ1-1; 9 bases map to TRBD1. CDR3 size: 15 residues. Per germline, CDR1 MGHDK and CDR2 SYGVNS. The junction had 8 bases not matched to a gene; V was cut back by 3 bases and J by 6 bases.

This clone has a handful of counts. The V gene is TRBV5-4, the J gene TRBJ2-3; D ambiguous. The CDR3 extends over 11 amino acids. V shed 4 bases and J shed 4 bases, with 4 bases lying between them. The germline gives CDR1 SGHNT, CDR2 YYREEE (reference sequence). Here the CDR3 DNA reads TGTGCCAGCAGCGGCTCAGATACGCAGTATTTT. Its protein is CASSGSDTQYF.

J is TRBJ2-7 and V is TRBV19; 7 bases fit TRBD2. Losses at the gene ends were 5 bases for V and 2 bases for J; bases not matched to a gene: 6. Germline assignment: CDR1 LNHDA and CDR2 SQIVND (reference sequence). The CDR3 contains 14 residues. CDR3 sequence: CASSLSSGPYEQYF. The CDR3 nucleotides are TGTGCCAGTAGTCTTTCTAGCGGACCCTACGAGCAGTACTTC.

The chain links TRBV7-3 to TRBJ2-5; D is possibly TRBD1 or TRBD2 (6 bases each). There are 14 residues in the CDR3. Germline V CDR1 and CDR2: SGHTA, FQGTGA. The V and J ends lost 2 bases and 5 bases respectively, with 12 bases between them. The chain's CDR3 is CASSLGGLWETQYF. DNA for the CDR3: TGTGCCAGCAGCTTAGGGGGGCTATGGGAGACCCAGTACTTC.

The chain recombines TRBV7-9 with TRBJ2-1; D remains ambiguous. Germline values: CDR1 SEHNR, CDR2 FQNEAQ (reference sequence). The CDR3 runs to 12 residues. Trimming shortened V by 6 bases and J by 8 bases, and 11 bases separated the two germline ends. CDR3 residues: CASSRAVDEQFF. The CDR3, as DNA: TGTGCCAGCAGTCGGGCCGTGGATGAGCAGTTCTTC.

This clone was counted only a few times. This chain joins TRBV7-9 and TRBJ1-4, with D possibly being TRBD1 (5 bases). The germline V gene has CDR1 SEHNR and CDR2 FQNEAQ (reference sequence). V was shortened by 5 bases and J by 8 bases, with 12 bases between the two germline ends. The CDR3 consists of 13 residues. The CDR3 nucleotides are TGTGCCAGCAGCCCCGTGGGGCTGGAAAAACTGTTTTTT. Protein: CASSPVGLEKLFF. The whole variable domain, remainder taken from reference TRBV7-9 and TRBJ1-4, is DTGVSQNPRHKITKRGQNVTFRCDPISEHNRLYWYRQTLGQGPEFLTYFQNEAQLEKSRLLSDRFSAERPKGSFSTLEIQRTEQGDSAMYLCASSPVGLEKLFFGSGTQLSVL.

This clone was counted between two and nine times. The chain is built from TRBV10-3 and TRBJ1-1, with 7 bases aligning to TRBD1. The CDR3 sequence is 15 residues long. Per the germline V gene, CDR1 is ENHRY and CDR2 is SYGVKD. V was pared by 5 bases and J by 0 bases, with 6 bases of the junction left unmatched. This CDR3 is CAISPGQAMNTEAFF. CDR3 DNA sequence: TGTGCCATCAGTCCTGGACAGGCGATGAACACTGAAGCTTTCTTT.

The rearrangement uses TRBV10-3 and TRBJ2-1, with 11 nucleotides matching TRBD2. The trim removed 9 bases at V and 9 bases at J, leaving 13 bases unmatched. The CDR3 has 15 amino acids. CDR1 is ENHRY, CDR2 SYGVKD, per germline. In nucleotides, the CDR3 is TGTGCCATAAAATCGACTAGCGGGACTTATGGTGAGCAGTTCTTC. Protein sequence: CAIKSTSGTYGEQFF.

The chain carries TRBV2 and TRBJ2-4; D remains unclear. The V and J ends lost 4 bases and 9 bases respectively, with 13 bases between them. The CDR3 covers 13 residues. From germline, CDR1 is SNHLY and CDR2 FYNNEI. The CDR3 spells CASSVDSLAIQYF. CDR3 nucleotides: TGTGCCAGCAGTGTTGATAGTCTTGCCATTCAGTACTTC.

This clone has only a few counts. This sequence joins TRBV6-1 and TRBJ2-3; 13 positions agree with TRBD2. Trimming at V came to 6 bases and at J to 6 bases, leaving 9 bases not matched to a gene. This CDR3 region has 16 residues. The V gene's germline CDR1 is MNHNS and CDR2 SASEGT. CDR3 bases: TGTGCCAGCAGGGAACTAGCGGGAGGGCTCGCGGATACGCAGTATTTT. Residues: CASRELAGGLADTQYF.

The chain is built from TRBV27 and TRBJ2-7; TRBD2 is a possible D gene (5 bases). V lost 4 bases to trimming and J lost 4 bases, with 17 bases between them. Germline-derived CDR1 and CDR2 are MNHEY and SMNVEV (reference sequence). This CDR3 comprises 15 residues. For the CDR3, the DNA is TGTGCCAGCAGTTGGTCCGGGATGGTCGGATACGAGCAGTACTTC. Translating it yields CASSWSGMVGYEQYF.

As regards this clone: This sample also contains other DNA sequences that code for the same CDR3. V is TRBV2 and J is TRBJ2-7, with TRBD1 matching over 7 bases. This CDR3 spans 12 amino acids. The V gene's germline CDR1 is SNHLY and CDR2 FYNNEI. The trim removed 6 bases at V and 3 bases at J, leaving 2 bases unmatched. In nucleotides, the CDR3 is TGTGCCAGCAGGACAGGGAGCTACGAGCAGTACTTC. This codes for CASRTGSYEQYF. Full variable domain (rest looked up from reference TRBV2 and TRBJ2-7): EPEVTQTPSHQVTQMGQEVILRCVPISNHLYFYWYRQILGQKVEFLVSFYNNEISEKSEIFDDQFSVERPDGSNFTLKIRSTKLEDSAMYFCASRTGSYEQYFGPGTRLTVT.